Included here is one T cell receptor beta chain sequence, with context. What it binds is unknown. These data belong to a study of blood T cells in healthy people across ages. Findings and limits, study-wide: PBMC samples, being unsorted, prevented any conclusive comparison of naive and antigen-experienced cells. More naive CD4+ cells and higher diversity were found in long-lived than in aged donors.

The use of a sample-barcoded 5' primer and a J-beta primer mix characterized a second PCR of 7 to 11 cycles. TCRdb independently ran MiXCR on the 5' RACE reads; one entry per CDR3 protein. The profile shows nearly 1 million distinct CDR3 sequences, about 51% of them singletons. Germline V gene sequence: CDR1 SEHNR, CDR2 FQNEAQ (reference sequence). This CDR3 spans 12 amino acids. V shed 5 bases and J 8 bases; nucleotides not matched to a gene: 5. The receptor's source is an older woman in good health. The J gene is TRBJ1-2, the V gene TRBV7-9; 7 positions match TRBD1. Input material: blood. The CDR3, as DNA: TGTGCCAGCAGCCCCACAGGGGAAGGCTACACCTTC. Protein sequence: CASSPTGEGYTF. The whole variable domain, filled in from reference TRBV7-9 and TRBJ1-2, reads DTGVSQNPRHKITKRGQNVTFRCDPISEHNRLYWYRQTLGQGPEFLTYFQNEAQLEKSRLLSDRFSAERPKGSFSTLEIQRTEQGDSAMYLCASSPTGEGYTFGSGTRLTVV.